One sample yielded the 8 T cell receptor beta chains listed below, sequenced in a study of T-cell memory formation after mild COVID-19. TCRdb passed the 5' RACE reads through MiXCR, listing each CDR3 protein once. There are approximately 35,000 distinct CDR3 sequences in the sample; more than 20% occur only once, and 1.5% lies in the top ten. Sequenced: PBMCs or a T cell subset sorted from them (not recorded which). Source of these receptors: an adult who had mild COVID-19 (a few samples of this study predate the infection). Cell type and time point are not known.

This chain joins TRBV4-1 and TRBJ2-7, with D possibly matching TRBD2 (5 bases). Germline V gene sequence: CDR1 MGHRA, CDR2 YSYEKL. Trimming stripped 0 bases from V and 0 bases from J, with 15 bases between. This CDR3 is 17 amino acids long. The CDR3 sequence: CASSQEALADFSYEQYF. Written as DNA, the CDR3 is TGCGCCAGCAGCCAAGAGGCCCTGGCGGACTTCTCCTACGAGCAGTACTTC.

This clonotype has ten or more counts. The gene calls are TRBV30 and TRBJ2-2; D not certain. The germline CDR1 and CDR2 sequences are GTSNPN and SVGIG (reference sequence). The CDR3 totals 14 residues. Trimming removed 2 bases at V and 8 bases at J, with 15 bases between. The CDR3 coding sequence is TGTGCCTGGAGTCAGGCCAGCTGGGGAGGGGAGCTGTTTTTT. Encoded protein: CAWSQASWGGELFF.

Many counts were recorded for this clonotype. This rearrangement joins TRBV5-1 to TRBJ1-1; D is undetermined. The CDR3 length is 15 residues. Germline CDR1 and CDR2: SGHRS and YFSETQ. V lost 4 bases and J lost 3, with 16 bases in between. The CDR3 is CASSVTTGSDTEAFF. The CDR3 bases are TGCGCCAGCAGCGTAACAACCGGGAGTGACACTGAAGCTTTCTTT.

There are many counts of this clonotype. V and J are TRBV7-2 and TRBJ2-1; TRBD1 aligns across 8 bases. This CDR3 spans 16 amino acids. Germline V CDR1 and CDR2: SGHTA, FQGNSA. V was pared by 5 bases and J by 4 bases, with 10 bases of the junction left unmatched. The CDR3 sequence is CASSGPGTGAYNEQFF. In nucleotides, the CDR3 is TGTGCCAGCAGCGGACCCGGGACAGGAGCTTACAATGAGCAGTTCTTC.

The table lists this clonotype with a few counts. This rearrangement joins TRBV5-6 to TRBJ2-5, with D possibly matching TRBD1 (5 bases). Germline CDR1 SGHDT, CDR2 YYEEEE. V was trimmed by 0 bases and J by 2 bases, leaving 8 bases between them. This CDR3 comprises 14 residues. CDR3 nucleotide sequence: TGTGCCAGCAGCTTGGGACAGCTACAAGAGACCCAGTACTTC. Its protein is CASSLGQLQETQYF.

This clonotype was recorded many times. The chain combines TRBV24-1 with TRBJ2-2, with 9 bases matching TRBD1. The CDR3 spans 15 residues. The trim removed 9 bases at V and 2 bases at J, leaving 6 bases unmatched. CDR1 and CDR2 (germline): KGHDR, SFDVKD. CDR3 nucleotide sequence: TGTGCCACCGAACCGGGACAGGGAAACACCGGGGAGCTGTTTTTT. It encodes CATEPGQGNTGELFF.

Many counts were recorded for this clonotype. The CDR3 sequence is CSARDTEKETQYF. The CDR3 DNA follows: TGCAGTGCTAGAGACACAGAGAAAGAGACCCAGTACTTC. The rearrangement joins TRBV20-1 to TRBJ2-5, with D unresolved. V was pared by 0 bases and J by 3 bases, with 8 bases between. The CDR3 totals 13 residues. Germline assignment: CDR1 DFQATT and CDR2 SNEGSKA (reference sequence).

The V gene is TRBV6-2 or TRBV6-3, the J gene TRBJ2-7; 7 bases line up with TRBD1. This CDR3 has 16 residues. Germline values: CDR1 MNHEY, CDR2 SVGEGT. Trimming at V came to 5 bases and at J to 1 base, leaving 11 bases not matched to a gene. The CDR3 sequence is CASSNRDSRRSYEQYF. CDR3 coding DNA: TGTGCCAGCAGTAACAGGGACAGCCGCCGTTCCTACGAGCAGTACTTC.